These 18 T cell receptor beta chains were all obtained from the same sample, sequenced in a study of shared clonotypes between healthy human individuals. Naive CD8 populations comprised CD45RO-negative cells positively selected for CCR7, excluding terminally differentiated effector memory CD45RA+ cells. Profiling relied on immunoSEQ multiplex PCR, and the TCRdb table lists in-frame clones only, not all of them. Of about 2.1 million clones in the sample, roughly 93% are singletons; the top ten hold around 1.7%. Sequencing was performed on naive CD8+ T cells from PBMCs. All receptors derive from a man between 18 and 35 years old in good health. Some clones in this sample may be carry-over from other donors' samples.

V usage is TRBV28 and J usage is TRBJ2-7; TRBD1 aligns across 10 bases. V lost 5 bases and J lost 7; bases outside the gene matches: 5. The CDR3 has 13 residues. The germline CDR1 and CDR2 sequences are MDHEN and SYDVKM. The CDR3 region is CASSDRGLGEQYF. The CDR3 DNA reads TGTGCCAGCAGTGACAGGGGGCTGGGGGAGCAGTACTTC.

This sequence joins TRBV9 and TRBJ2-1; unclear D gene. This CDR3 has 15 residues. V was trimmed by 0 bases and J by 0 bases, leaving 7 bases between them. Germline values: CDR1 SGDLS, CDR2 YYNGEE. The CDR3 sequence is CASSVGPSSYNEQFF. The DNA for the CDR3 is TGTGCCAGCAGCGTAGGGCCTAGCTCCTACAATGAGCAGTTCTTC.

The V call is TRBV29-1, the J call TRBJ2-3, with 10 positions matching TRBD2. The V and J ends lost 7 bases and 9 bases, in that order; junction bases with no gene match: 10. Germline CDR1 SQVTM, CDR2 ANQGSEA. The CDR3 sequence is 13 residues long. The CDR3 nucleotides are TGCAGCGCCCCGCTGTTAGCGGGAGGCACGCAGTATTTT. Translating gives CSAPLLAGGTQYF.

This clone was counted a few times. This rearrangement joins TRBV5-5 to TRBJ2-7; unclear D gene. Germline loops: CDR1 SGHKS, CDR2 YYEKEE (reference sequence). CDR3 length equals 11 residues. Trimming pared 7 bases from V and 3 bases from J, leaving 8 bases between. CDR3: CASYSSYEQYF. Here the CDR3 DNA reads TGTGCCAGCTACTCTAGCTACGAGCAGTACTTC.

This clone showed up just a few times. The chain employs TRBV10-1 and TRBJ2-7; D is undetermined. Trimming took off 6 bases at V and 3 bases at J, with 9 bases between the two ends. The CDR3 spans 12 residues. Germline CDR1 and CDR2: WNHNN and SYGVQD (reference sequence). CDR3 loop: CASRTGGYEQYF. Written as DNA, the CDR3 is TGCGCCAGCAGGACCGGCGGCTACGAGCAGTACTTC.

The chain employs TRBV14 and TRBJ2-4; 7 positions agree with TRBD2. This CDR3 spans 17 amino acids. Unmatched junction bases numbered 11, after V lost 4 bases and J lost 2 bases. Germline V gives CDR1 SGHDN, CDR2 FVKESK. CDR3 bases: TGTGCCAGCAGCCCCGGAAGGGGCGGGAGAACCAAAAACATTCAGTACTTC. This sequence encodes CASSPGRGGRTKNIQYF.

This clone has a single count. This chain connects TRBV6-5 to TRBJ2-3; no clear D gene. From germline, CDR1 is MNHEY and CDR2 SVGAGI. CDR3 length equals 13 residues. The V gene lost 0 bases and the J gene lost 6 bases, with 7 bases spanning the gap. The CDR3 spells CASSYSIEDTQYF. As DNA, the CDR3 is TGTGCCAGCAGTTACTCGATAGAGGATACGCAGTATTTT.

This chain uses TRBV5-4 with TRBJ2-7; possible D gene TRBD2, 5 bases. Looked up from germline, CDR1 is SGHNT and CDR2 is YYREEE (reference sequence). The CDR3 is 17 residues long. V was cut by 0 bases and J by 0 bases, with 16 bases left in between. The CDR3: CASSLVPAAPSSYEQYF. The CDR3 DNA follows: TGTGCCAGCAGCTTGGTCCCAGCGGCTCCGAGCTCCTACGAGCAGTACTTC.

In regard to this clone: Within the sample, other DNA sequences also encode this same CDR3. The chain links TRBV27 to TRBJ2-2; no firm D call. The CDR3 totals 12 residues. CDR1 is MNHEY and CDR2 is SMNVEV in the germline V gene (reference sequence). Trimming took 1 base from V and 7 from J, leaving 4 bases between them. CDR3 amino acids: CASSLWGGELFF. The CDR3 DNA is TGTGCCAGCAGTTTATGGGGCGGGGAGCTGTTTTTT.

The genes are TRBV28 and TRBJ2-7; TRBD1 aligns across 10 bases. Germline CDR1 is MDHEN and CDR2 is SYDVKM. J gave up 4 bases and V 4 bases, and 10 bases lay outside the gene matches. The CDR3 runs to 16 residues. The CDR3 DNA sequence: TGTGCCAGCAGTTCAGAGACAGGGGGCGATTTTTACGAGCAGTACTTC. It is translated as CASSSETGGDFYEQYF.

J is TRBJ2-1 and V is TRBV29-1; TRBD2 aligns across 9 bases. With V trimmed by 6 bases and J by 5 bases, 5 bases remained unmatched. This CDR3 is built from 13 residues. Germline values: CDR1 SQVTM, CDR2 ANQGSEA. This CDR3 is CSVQAGGNNEQFF. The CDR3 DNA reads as TGCAGCGTGCAAGCGGGAGGCAACAATGAGCAGTTCTTC.

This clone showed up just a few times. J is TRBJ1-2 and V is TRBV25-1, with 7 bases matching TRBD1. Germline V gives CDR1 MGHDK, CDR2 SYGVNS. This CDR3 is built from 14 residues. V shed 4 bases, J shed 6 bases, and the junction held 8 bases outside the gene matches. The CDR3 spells CASSGDTGVDGYTF. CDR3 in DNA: TGTGCCAGCAGTGGGGATACAGGGGTGGATGGCTACACCTTC.

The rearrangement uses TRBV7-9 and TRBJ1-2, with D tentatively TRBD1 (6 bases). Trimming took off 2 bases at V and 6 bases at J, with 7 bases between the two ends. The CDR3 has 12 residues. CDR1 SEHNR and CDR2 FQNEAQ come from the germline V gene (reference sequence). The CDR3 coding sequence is TGTGCCAGCAGCTTACCAGGGGATGGCTACACCTTC. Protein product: CASSLPGDGYTF.

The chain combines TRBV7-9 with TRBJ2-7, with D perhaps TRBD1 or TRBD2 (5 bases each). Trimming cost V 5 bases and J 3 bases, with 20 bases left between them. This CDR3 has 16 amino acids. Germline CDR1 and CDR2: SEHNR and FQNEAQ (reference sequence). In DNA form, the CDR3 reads TGTGCCAGCAGCGCGAGCTCCGGGACGGAATTCTACGAGCAGTACTTC. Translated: CASSASSGTEFYEQYF.

The CDR3 reads CASSRALGAYEQYF. CDR3 DNA sequence: TGTGCCAGCAGTCGTGCACTGGGGGCCTACGAGCAGTACTTC. This rearrangement joins TRBV28 to TRBJ2-7; perhaps D is TRBD1 or TRBD2 (5 bases each). The germline CDR1 and CDR2 sequences are MDHEN and SYDVKM. Trimming took 5 bases from V and 2 from J, leaving 13 bases between them. The CDR3 extends over 14 amino acids.

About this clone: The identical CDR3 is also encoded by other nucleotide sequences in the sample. The CDR3 DNA sequence: TGTGCCAGCAGCTTCGGACAGGGGGCAGATACGCAGTATTTT. It translates to CASSFGQGADTQYF. V usage is TRBV7-9 and J usage is TRBJ2-3; 10 bases align to TRBD1. This CDR3 is 14 amino acids long. With V trimmed by 3 bases and J by 4 bases, 1 base remained unmatched. Germline V lookup: CDR1 SEHNR, CDR2 FQNEAQ (reference sequence).

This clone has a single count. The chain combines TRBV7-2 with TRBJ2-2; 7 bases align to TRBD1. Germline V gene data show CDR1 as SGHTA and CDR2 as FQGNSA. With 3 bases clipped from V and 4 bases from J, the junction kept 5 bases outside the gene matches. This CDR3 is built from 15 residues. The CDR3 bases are TGTGCCAGCAGCTTTACAGGGGTACTCACCGGGGAGCTGTTTTTT. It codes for CASSFTGVLTGELFF.

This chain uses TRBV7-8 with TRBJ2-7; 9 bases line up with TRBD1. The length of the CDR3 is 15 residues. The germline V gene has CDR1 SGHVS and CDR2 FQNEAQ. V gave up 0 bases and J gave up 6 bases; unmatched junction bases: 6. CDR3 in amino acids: CASSLARQGVREQYF. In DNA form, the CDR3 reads TGTGCCAGCAGCTTAGCGCGACAGGGGGTGCGCGAGCAGTACTTC.